Here is one T cell receptor beta chain with its context. Its target is not known. This entry comes from a study of shared clonotypes between healthy human individuals. The wider study: Every donor yielded three CD4 naive, three CD4 memory, two CD8 naive and one CD8 memory plate. Study-level points and caveats: Naive subsets tended to show greater estimated richness than memory subsets.

Assay used: immunoSEQ multiplex PCR; TCRdb lists only in-frame clones, some missing. The sample lists about 2.1 million clones, just under 95% occurring once. CD45RO negativity and positive selection for CCR7 defined naive CD8 cells, a population that excluded terminally differentiated effector memory CD45RA+ cells. Donors were healthy HIV-negative adults without recently reported acute infections or vaccinations. In germline, CDR1 is SQVTM, CDR2 ANQGSEA. This CDR3 comprises 15 residues. V dropped 6 bases and J dropped 4; count of bases not matched to a gene: 5. The V gene is TRBV29-1, the J gene TRBJ2-3, with 15 bases fitting TRBD2. Sequences were obtained from naive CD8+ T cells from PBMCs. This sequence was found in a man aged 18 to 35 in good health. Some clones in this sample may be carry-over from other donors' samples. CDR3 in amino acids: CSVQRTSGRADTQYF. Here the CDR3 DNA reads TGCAGCGTCCAAAGGACTAGCGGGAGGGCAGATACGCAGTATTTT.